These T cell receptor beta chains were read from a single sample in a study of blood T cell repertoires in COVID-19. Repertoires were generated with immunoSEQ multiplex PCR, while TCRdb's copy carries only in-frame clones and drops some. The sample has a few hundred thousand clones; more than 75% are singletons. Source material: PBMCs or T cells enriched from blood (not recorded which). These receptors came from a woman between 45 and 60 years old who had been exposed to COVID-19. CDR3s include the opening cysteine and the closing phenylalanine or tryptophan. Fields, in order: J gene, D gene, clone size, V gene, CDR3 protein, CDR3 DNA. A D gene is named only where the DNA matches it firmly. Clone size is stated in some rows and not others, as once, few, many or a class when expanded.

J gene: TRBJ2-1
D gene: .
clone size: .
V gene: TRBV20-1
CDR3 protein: CSARGTNEQFF
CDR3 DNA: TGCAGTGCTAGGGGCACTAATGAGCAGTTCTTC

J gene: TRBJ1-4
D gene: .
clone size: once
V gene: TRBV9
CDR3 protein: CASSVGGTATNEKLFF
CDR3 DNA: TGTGCCAGCAGCGTCGGAGGGACCGCAACTAATGAAAAACTGTTTTTT

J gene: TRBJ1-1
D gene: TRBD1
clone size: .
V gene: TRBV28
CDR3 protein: CASRVPGQEAFF
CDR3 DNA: TGTGCCAGCAGGGTACCGGGACAGGAAGCTTTCTTT

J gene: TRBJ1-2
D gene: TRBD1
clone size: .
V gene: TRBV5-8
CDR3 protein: CASSLDRGLGYGYTF
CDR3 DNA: TGTGCCAGCAGCCTGGACAGGGGGTTAGGGTATGGCTACACCTTC

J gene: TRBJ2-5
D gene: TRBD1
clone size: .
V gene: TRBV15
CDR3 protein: CATRDRGLQTQYF
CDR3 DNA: TGTGCCACCAGGGACAGGGGGTTGCAGACCCAGTACTTC

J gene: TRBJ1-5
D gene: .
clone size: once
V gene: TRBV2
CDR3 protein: CASSEFYKGKQPQHF
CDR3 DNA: TGTGCCAGCAGTGAATTTTATAAGGGGAAGCAGCCCCAGCATTTT

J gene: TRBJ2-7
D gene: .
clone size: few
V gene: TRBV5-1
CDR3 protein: CASSLARSAYEQYF
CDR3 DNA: TGCGCCAGCAGCTTGGCCCGGTCTGCCTACGAGCAGTACTTC

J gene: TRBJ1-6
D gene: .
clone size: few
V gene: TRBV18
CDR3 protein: CASSPPAGRTLHF
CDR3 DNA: TGTGCCAGCTCACCACCCGCAGGCCGCACCCTCCACTTT

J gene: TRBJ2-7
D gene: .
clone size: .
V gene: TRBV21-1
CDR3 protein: CASIEGNEQYF
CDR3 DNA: TGTGCCAGCATTGAGGGTAACGAGCAGTACTTC

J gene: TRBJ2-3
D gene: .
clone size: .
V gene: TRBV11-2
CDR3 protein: CASSLRQPGTSTDTQYF
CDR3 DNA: TGTGCCAGCAGCCTTAGACAACCCGGCACTAGCACAGATACGCAGTATTTT

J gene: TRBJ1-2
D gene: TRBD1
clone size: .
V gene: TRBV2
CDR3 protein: CASSEAPDRGGYTF
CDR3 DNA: TGTGCCAGCAGTGAAGCGCCAGACAGGGGAGGGTACACCTTC

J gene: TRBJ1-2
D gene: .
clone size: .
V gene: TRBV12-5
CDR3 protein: CASGRDTQIKYGYTF
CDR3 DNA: TGTGCTAGTGGCCGGGACACCCAAATCAAGTATGGCTACACCTTC

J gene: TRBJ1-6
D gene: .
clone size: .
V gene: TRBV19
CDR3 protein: CASSIPGATSPLHF
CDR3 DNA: TGTGCCAGTAGTATACCAGGGGCGACTTCACCCCTCCACTTT

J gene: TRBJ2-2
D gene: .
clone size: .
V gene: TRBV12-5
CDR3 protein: CASGLVWGVNTGELFF
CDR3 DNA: TGTGCTAGTGGTTTGGTCTGGGGGGTGAACACCGGGGAGCTGTTTTTT

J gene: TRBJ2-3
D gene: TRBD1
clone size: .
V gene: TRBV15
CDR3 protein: CATGTFGQGTDTQYF
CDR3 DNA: TGTGCCACCGGCACCTTTGGACAGGGCACAGATACGCAGTATTTT

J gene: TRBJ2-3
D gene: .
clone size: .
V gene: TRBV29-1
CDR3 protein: CSVVPSPDTQYF
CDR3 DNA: TGCAGCGTTGTGCCTAGCCCAGATACGCAGTATTTT

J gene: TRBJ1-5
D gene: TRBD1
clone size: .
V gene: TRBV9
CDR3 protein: CASSAGQGSNQPQHF
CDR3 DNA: TGTGCCAGCAGCGCCGGACAGGGGAGCAATCAGCCCCAGCATTTT

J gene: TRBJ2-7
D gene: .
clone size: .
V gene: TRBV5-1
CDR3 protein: CASSPVRTSQGEQYF
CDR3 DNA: TGCGCCAGCAGCCCGGTTCGGACCAGTCAGGGCGAGCAGTACTTC

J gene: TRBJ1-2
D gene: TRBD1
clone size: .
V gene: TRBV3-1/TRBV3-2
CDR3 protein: CASSRGDRGGGYTF
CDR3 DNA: TGTGCCAGCAGCCGGGGGGACAGGGGAGGTGGCTACACCTTC

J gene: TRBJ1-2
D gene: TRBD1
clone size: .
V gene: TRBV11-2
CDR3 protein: CASSPRGPGIGYTF
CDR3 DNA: TGTGCCAGCAGCCCCAGGGGGCCAGGGATCGGCTACACCTTC

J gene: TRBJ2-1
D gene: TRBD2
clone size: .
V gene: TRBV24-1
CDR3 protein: CATSLRRGGKDEQFF
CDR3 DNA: TGTGCCACCAGTTTACGGCGGGGGGGGAAAGATGAGCAGTTCTTC

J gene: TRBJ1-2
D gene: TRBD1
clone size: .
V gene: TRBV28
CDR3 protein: CASSSGTDYGYTF
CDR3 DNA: TGTGCCAGCAGTTCGGGGACAGACTATGGCTACACCTTC

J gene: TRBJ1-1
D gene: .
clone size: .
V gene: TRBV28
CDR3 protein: CASSRLLNTEAFF
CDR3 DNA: TGTGCCAGCAGCCGGTTACTGAACACTGAAGCTTTCTTT

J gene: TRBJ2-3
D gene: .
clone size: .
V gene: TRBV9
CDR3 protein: CASSGGGNRGTDTQYF
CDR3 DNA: TGTGCCAGCAGCGGGGGGGGCAATCGCGGCACAGATACGCAGTATTTT